These 9 T cell receptor beta chains came from one sample sequenced in a study of blood T cell repertoires in COVID-19. The method was immunoSEQ multiplex PCR; TCRdb's version includes in-frame clones alone and lacks a portion of them. In the table there are about 78,000 clones, 86% of which are singletons. The sequenced sample consisted of peripheral blood. These receptors originate from a man aged 45 to 65 with active or convalescent COVID-19.

V is TRBV7-2 and J is TRBJ1-3; no firm D call. The V end was cut by 5 bases, the J end by 0 bases, with 17 bases between. CDR1 and CDR2 from the germline V gene are SGHTA and FQGNSA. CDR3 length: 17 residues. The CDR3 sequence: CASSPTSGSNSGNTIYF. The CDR3 nucleotides are TGTGCCAGCAGCCCCACGTCGGGATCCAACTCTGGAAACACCATATATTTT.

The chain recombines TRBV27 with TRBJ1-4, with a possible D match to TRBD1 (5 bases). Germline V gene sequence: CDR1 MNHEY, CDR2 SMNVEV (reference sequence). Trimming pared 4 bases from V and 8 bases from J, leaving 14 bases between. The length of the CDR3 is 14 residues. CDR3 residues: CASSWSRAEEKLFF. The CDR3 DNA sequence: TGTGCCAGCAGTTGGTCCAGGGCTGAAGAAAAACTGTTTTTT.

V usage is TRBV30 and J usage is TRBJ1-6; possible D gene TRBD1, 6 bases. V lost 1 base, J lost 12 bases, and 16 bases lay in between. The CDR3 length is 14 residues. CDR1 GTSNPN and CDR2 SVGIG come from the germline V gene (reference sequence). The CDR3 is CAWSGTGRGVPLHF. CDR3 coding DNA: TGTGCCTGGAGTGGTACAGGGCGAGGGGTACCCCTCCACTTT.

The V call is TRBV6-1, the J call TRBJ2-3, with a possible D match to TRBD1 (5 bases). Germline-derived CDR1 and CDR2 are MNHNS and SASEGT. Trimming shortened V by 3 bases and J by 1 base, and 8 bases separated the two germline ends. The CDR3 consists of 14 residues. As DNA, the CDR3 is TGTGCCAGCAGTGATCTCAGGGGCACAGATACGCAGTATTTT. This translates into CASSDLRGTDTQYF.

The CDR3: CASSPLDRGNTGELFF. CDR3 DNA: TGCGCCAGCAGCCCCTTGGACAGGGGAAACACCGGGGAGCTGTTTTTT. The rearrangement links TRBV5-1 to TRBJ2-2, with TRBD1 identical over 9 bases. This CDR3 is built from 16 residues. Unmatched junction bases numbered 6, after V lost 4 bases and J lost 2 bases. Germline values: CDR1 SGHRS, CDR2 YFSETQ.

This CDR3 reads CASSPLQNTIGELFF. DNA for the CDR3: TGTGCCAGCTCACCATTGCAAAACACGATCGGGGAGCTGTTTTTT. The chain employs TRBV18 and TRBJ2-2; D gene unclear. The CDR3 length is 15 residues. Germline assignment: CDR1 KGHSH and CDR2 LQKENI. Trimming left V 2 bases short and J 7 bases short, with 14 bases between.

The chain uses TRBV11-2 and TRBJ1-3; D unclear. The V end was cut by 5 bases, the J end by 6 bases, with 8 bases between. Per the germline V gene, CDR1 is SGHAT and CDR2 is FQNNGV. The length of the CDR3 is 12 residues. The CDR3 DNA follows: TGTGCCAGCAGCCCAGGTGTAAACACCATATATTTT. Amino acids: CASSPGVNTIYF.

V usage is TRBV7-9 and J usage is TRBJ2-1; D might be TRBD1 (5 bases). The V and J ends lost 5 bases and 1 base respectively, with 15 bases between them. The germline CDR1 and CDR2 sequences are SEHNR and FQNEAQ (reference sequence). The CDR3 spans 16 residues. The CDR3 DNA sequence: TGTGCCAGCAGCCCCGTATACAGGATTTCCTACAATGAGCAGTTCTTC. Translated, it gives CASSPVYRISYNEQFF. Variable domain in full (rest from reference TRBV7-9 and TRBJ2-1): DTGVSQNPRHKITKRGQNVTFRCDPISEHNRLYWYRQTLGQGPEFLTYFQNEAQLEKSRLLSDRFSAERPKGSFSTLEIQRTEQGDSAMYLCASSPVYRISYNEQFFGPGTRLTVL.

CDR3 DNA sequence: TGTGCCATCAGTGGGGGAGACCTGAACACCGGGGAGCTGTTTTTT. The encoded protein is CAISGGDLNTGELFF. The chain couples TRBV10-3 to TRBJ2-2, with D maybe TRBD2 (5 bases). The CDR3 sequence is 15 residues long. Germline lookup yields CDR1 ENHRY and CDR2 SYGVKD. The germline V and J ends were trimmed by 4 bases and 1 base, with 10 bases remaining between them.